This paragraph reports one T cell receptor beta chain. Its antigen is unidentified. Template switching by 5'RACE produced TCR cDNA, adding a universal primer site and UMIs. TCRdb called the 5' RACE reads again in MiXCR, with one record for every CDR3 protein. The sample lists 310,000 or so distinct CDR3 sequences; 6.5% to 8.5% were seen once. These data originate in a study of T cells after yellow fever vaccination. Turning to the study itself: Fractions of low cell number were prepared using SMART-Seq v4 Ultra Low Input.

Broader study findings: Few clonotypes appeared in both CD4 and CD8 compartments. Booster sampling recovered most clones from primary vaccination (approximately 97% CD4, around 88% CD8).

The ends lost 2 bases at V and 4 bases at J; junction bases unmatched: 8. CDR1 is SEHNR, CDR2 FQNEAQ, per germline (reference sequence). CDR3 length: 17 amino acids. The source is a man in his late teens or twenties who received the YFV17D yellow fever vaccine. Specimen: PBMCs, collected roughly 45 days after the first yellow fever vaccination. The J gene is TRBJ1-3, the V gene TRBV7-9; 10 bases are a match to TRBD1. CDR3 sequence (DNA): TGTGCCAGCAGCTTATCGCGGACAGGGGGATCGGGAAACACCATATATTTT. Protein sequence: CASSLSRTGGSGNTIYF.